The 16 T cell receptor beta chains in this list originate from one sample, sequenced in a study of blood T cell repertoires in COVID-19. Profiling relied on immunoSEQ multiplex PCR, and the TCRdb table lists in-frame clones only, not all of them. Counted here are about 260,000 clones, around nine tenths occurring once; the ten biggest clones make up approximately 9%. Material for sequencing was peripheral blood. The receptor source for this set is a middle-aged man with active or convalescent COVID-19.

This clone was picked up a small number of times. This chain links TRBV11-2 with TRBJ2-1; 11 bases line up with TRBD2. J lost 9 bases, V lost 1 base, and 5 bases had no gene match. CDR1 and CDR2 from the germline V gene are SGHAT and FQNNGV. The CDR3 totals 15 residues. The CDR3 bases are TGTGCCAGCAGCTTAGGACTAGCGGGAACCTTTGAGCAGTTCTTC. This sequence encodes CASSLGLAGTFEQFF.

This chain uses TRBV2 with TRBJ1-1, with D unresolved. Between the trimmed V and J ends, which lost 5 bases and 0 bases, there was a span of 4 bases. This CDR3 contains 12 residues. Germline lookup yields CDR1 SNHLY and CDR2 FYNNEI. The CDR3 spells CASSPMNTEAFF. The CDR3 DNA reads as TGTGCCAGCAGTCCAATGAACACTGAAGCTTTCTTT.

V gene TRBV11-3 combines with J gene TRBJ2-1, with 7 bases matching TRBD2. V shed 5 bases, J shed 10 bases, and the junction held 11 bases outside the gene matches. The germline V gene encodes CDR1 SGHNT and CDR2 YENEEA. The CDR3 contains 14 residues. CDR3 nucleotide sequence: TGTGCCAGCAGCCCTTCCTCAGGACTAGGCGAGCAGTTCTTC. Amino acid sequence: CASSPSSGLGEQFF. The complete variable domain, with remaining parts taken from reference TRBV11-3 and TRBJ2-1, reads EAGVVQSPRYKIIEKKQPVAFWCNPISGHNTLYWYLQNLGQGPELLIRYENEEAVDDSQLPKDRFSAERLKGVDSTLKIQPAELGDSAVYLCASSPSSGLGEQFFGPGTRLTVL.

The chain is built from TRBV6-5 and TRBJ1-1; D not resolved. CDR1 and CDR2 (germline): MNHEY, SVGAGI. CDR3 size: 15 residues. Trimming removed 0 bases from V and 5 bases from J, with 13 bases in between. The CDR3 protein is CASSYSGLSGTEAFF. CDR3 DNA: TGTGCCAGCAGTTACTCCGGACTTTCGGGGACTGAAGCTTTCTTT.

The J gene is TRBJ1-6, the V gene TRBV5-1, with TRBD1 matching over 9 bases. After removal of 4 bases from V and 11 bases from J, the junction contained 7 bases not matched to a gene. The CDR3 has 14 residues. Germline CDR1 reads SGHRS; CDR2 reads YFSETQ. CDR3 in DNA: TGCGCCAGCAGCGAGGACAGGGGTGGGGCACCCCTCCACTTT. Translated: CASSEDRGGAPLHF.

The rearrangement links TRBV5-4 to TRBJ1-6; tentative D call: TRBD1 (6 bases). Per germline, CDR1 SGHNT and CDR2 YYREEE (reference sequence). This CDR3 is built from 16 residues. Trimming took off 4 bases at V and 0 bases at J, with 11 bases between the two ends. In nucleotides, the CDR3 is TGTGCCAGCAGCGTAGACAGGAGCTCCTATAATTCACCCCTCCACTTT. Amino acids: CASSVDRSSYNSPLHF.

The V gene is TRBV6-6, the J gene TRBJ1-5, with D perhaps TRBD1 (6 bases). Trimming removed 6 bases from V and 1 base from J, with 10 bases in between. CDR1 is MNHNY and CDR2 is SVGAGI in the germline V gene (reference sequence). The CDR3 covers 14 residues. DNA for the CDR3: TGTGCCAGCAGCCGGACAGAAAGCAATCAGCCCCAGCATTTT. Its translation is CASSRTESNQPQHF.

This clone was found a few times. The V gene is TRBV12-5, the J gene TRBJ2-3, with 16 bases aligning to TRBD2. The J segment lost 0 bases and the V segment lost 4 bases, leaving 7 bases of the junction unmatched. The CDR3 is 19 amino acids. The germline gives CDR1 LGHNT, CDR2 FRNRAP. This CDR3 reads CASGSGTSGRARSTDTQYF. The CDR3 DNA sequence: TGTGCTAGTGGTTCCGGGACTAGCGGGAGGGCCAGAAGCACAGATACGCAGTATTTT.

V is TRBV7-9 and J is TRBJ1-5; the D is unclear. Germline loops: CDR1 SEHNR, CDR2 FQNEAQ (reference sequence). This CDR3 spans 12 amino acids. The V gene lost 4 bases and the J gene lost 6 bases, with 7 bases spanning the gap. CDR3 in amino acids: CASSSEGQPQHF. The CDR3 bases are TGTGCCAGCAGCTCGGAGGGTCAGCCCCAGCATTTT.

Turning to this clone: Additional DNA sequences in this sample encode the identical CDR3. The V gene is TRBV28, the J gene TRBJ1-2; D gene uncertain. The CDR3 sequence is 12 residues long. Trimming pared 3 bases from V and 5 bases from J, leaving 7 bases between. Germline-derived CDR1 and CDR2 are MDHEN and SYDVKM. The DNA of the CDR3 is TGTGCCAGCAGTTTGCGCTCGTATGGCTACACCTTC. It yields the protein CASSLRSYGYTF.

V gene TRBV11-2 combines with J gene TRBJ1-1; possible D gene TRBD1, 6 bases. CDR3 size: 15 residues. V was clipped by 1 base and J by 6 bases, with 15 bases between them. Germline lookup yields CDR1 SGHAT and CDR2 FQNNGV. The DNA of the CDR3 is TGTGCCAGCAGCTTAGGCCCAGGGGAAATCCCTGAAGCTTTCTTT. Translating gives CASSLGPGEIPEAFF.

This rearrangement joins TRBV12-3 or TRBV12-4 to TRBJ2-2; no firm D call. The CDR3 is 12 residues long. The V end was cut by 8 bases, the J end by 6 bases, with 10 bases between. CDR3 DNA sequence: TGTGCCAGCCGAACCTGGCCCGGGGAGCTGTTTTTT. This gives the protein CASRTWPGELFF.

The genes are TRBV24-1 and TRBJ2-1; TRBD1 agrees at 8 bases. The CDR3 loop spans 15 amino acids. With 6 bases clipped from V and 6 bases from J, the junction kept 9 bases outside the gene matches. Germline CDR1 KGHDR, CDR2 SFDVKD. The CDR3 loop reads CATSLRTGSSNEQFF. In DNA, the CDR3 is TGTGCCACCAGTCTCCGGACAGGGTCATCCAATGAGCAGTTCTTC.

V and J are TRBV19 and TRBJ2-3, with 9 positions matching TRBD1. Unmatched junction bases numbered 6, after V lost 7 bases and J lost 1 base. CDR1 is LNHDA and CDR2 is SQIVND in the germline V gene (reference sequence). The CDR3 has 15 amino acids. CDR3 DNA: TGTGCCAGTAATTTGGGGACAGGGCGCACAGATACGCAGTATTTT. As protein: CASNLGTGRTDTQYF.

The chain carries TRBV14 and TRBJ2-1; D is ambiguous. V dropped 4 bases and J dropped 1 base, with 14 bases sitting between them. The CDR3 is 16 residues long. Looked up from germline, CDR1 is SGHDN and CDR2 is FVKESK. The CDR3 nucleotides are TGTGCCAGCAGCCCTTTTAAAGCCCAATCCTACAATGAGCAGTTCTTC. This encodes CASSPFKAQSYNEQFF.

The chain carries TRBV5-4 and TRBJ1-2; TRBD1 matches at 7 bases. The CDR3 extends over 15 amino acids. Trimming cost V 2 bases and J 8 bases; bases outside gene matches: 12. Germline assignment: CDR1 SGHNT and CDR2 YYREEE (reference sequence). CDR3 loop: CASSFQDRPLSGYTF. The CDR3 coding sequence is TGTGCCAGCAGCTTTCAGGACAGGCCTCTTTCCGGCTACACCTTC.